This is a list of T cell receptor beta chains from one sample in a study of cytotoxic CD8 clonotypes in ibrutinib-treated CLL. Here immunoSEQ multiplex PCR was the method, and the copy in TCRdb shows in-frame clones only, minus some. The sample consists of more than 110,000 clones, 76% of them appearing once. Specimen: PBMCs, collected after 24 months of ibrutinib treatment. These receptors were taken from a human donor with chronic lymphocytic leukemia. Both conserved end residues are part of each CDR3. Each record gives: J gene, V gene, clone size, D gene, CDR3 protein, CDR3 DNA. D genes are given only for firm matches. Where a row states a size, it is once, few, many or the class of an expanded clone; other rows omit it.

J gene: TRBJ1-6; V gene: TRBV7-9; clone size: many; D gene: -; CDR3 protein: CASSLDSFLRSPLHF; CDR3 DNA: TGTGCCAGCAGCTTGGACAGTTTCTTGAGGTCACCCCTCCACTTT
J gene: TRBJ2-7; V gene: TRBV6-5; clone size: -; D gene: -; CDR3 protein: CASSYSEGDEQYF; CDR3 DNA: TGTGCCAGCAGTTACTCGGAGGGGGACGAGCAGTACTTC
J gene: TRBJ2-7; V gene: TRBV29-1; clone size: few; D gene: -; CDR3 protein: CSVAPLGSRTEQYF; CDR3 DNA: TGCAGCGTGGCCCCACTAGGGTCGCGTACCGAGCAGTACTTC
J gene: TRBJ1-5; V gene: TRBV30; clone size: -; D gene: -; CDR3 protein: CAWSGAAYNQPQHF; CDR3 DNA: TGTGCCTGGAGTGGGGCAGCCTACAATCAGCCCCAGCATTTT
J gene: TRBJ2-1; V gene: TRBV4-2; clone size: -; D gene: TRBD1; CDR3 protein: CASSQFAGTGSVNEQFF; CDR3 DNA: TGTGCCAGCAGCCAGTTTGCCGGGACAGGGTCCGTCAATGAGCAGTTCTTC
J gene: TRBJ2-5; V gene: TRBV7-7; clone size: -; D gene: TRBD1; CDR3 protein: CASSTRTGWETQYF; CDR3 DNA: TGTGCCAGCAGCACCCGGACAGGGTGGGAGACCCAGTACTTC
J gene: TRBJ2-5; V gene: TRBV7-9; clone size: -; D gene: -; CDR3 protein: CASSLGGIQETQYF; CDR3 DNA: TGTGCCAGCAGCTTAGGCGGTATCCAAGAGACCCAGTACTTC
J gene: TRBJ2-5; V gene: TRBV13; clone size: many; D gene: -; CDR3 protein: CASSPDYGETQYF; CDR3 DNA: TGTGCCAGCAGCCCCGACTATGGAGAGACCCAGTACTTC
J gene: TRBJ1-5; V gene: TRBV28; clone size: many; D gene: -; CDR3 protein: CALGGENSNQPQHF; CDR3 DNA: TGTGCCCTGGGGGGGGAAAATAGCAATCAGCCCCAGCATTTT
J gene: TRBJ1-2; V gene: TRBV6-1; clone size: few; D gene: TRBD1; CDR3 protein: CASRRDRRDNYGYTF; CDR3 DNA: TGTGCCAGCAGGAGGGACAGGCGGGACAACTATGGCTACACCTTC
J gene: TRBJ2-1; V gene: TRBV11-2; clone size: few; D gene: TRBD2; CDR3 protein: CASSPTLAGGPNEQFF; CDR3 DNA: TGTGCCAGCAGCCCAACCCTAGCGGGGGGCCCCAATGAGCAGTTCTTC
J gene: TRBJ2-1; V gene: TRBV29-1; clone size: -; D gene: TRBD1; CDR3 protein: CSARTGDHHEQFF; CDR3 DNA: TGCAGCGCCCGGACAGGGGATCACCATGAGCAGTTCTTC
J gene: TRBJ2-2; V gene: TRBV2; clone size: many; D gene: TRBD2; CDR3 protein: CASSESGRLTGELFF; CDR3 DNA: TGTGCCAGCAGTGAGTCCGGGAGGCTCACCGGGGAGCTGTTTTTT
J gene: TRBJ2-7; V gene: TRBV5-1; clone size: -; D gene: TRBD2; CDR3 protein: CASSWEGSYEQYF; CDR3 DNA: TGCGCCAGCAGCTGGGAGGGGTCCTACGAGCAGTACTTC
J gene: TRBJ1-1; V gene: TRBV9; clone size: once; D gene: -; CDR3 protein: CASSVGTGDSEAFF; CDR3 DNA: TGTGCCAGCAGCGTAGGGACGGGGGATAGTGAAGCTTTCTTT
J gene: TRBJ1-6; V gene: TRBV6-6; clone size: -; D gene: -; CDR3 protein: CASSAPGSNSPLHF; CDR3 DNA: TGTGCCAGCAGTGCCCCAGGGAGTAATTCACCCCTCCACTTT
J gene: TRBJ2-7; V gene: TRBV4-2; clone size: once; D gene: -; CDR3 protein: CASSHPGPAAYEQYF; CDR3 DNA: TGTGCCAGCAGCCACCCAGGGCCCGCCGCGTACGAGCAGTACTTC
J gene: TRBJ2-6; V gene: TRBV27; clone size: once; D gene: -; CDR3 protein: CASSLSSGANVLTF; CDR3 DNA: TGTGCCAGCAGTTTATCGTCTGGGGCCAACGTCCTAACTTTC
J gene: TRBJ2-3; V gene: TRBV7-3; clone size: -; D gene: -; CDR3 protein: CASSPGLPTDTQYF; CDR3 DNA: TGTGCCAGCAGCCCCGGACTACCCACAGATACGCAGTATTTT
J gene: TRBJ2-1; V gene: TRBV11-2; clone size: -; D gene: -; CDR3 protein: CASRGSGRNNEQFF; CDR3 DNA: TGTGCCAGTCGTGGGAGCGGCCGAAACAATGAGCAGTTCTTC
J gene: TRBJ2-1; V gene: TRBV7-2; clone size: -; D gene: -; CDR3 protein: CASSPRNEQFF; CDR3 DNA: TGTGCCAGCAGCCCTAGGAATGAGCAGTTCTTC
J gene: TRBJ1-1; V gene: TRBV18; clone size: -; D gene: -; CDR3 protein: CASSRTLGDTEAFF; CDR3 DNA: TGTGCCAGCTCCCGAACCCTAGGGGACACTGAAGCTTTCTTT
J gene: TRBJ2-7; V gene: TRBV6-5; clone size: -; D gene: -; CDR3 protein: CASSRGYEQYF; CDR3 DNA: TGTGCCAGCAGCCGGGGCTACGAGCAGTACTTC
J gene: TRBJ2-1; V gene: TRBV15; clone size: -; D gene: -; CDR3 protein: CATSRGLDGEQFF; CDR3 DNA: TGTGCCACCAGCAGAGGGCTTGACGGTGAGCAGTTCTTC
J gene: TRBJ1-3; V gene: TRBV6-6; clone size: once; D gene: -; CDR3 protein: CASRWRGEGAIYF; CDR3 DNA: TGTGCCAGCAGGTGGCGCGGGGAAGGGGCCATATATTTT
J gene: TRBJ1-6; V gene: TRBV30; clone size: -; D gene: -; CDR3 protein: CAWVDRSSYNSPLHF; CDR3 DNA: TGTGCCTGGGTCGACCGGAGCTCCTATAATTCACCCCTCCACTTT
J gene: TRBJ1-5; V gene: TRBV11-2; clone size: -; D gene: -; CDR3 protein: CASSRQENQPQHF; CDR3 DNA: TGTGCCAGCAGCCGACAGGAAAATCAGCCCCAGCATTTT
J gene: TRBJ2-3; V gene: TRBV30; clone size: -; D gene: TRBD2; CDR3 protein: CAWAGGPLDTQYF; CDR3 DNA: TGTGCCTGGGCGGGGGGGCCGTTAGATACGCAGTATTTT
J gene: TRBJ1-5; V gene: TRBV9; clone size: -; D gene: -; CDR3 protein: CASSVGLSNQPQHF; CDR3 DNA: TGTGCCAGCAGCGTCGGCCTTAGCAATCAGCCCCAGCATTTT
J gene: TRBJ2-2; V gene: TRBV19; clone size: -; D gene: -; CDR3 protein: CASSMDATGELFF; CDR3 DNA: TGTGCCAGTAGTATGGACGCCACCGGGGAGCTGTTTTTT
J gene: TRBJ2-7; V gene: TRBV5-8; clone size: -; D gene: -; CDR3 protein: CASSLARVPWNEQYF; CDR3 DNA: TGTGCCAGCAGCTTGGCCAGAGTCCCCTGGAACGAGCAGTACTTC
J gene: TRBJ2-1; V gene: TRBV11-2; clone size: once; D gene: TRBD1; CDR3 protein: CASSPRDRQLYEQFF; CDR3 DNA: TGTGCCAGCAGCCCCCGGGACAGACAATTGTATGAGCAGTTCTTC
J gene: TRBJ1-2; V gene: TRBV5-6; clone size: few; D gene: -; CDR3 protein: CASSGGGYGYTF; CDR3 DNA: TGTGCCAGCAGCGGCGGTGGATATGGCTACACCTTC
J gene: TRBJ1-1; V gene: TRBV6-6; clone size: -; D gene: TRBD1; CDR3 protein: CAGRTGGLAFF; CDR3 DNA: TGTGCCGGCCGGACAGGGGGCTTGGCTTTCTTT
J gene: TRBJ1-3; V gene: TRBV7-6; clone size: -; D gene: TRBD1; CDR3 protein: CASSKRTGVGNTIYF; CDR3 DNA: TGTGCCAGCAGCAAAAGGACAGGGGTTGGAAACACCATATATTTT
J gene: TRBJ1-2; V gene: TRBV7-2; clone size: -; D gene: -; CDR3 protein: CASSLGPSRGYTF; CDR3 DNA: TGTGCCAGCAGCTTGGGGCCTTCCAGGGGCTACACCTTC
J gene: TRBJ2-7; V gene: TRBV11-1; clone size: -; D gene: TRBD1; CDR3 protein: CASSDGTGTGNYEQYF; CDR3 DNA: TGTGCCAGCAGCGACGGAACCGGGACAGGGAACTACGAGCAGTACTTC
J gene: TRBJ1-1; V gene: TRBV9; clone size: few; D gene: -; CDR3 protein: CASSVATTGEAFF; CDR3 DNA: TGTGCCAGCAGCGTAGCTACAACGGGTGAAGCTTTCTTT
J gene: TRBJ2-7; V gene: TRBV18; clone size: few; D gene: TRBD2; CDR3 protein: CASSPLAGDYEQYF; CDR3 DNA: TGTGCCAGCTCACCCTTAGCGGGGGACTACGAGCAGTACTTC
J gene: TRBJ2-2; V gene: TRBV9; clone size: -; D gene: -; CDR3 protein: CASSTQGLLGGGELFF; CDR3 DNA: TGTGCCAGCAGCACACAGGGCCTCCTGGGGGGCGGGGAGCTGTTTTTT
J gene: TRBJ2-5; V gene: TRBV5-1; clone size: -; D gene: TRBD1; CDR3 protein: CASSFGQGRETQYF; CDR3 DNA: TGCGCCAGCAGCTTCGGACAGGGGAGGGAGACCCAGTACTTC
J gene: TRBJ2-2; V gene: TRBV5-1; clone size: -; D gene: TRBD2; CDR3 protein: CASTPGTSGTRGELFF; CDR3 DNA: TGCGCCAGCACTCCCGGGACTAGCGGGACTCGGGGGGAGCTGTTTTTT
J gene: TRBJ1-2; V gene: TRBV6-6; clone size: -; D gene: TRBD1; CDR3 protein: CASSYGGTGEGYTF; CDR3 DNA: TGTGCCAGCAGTTACGGGGGGACAGGGGAGGGCTACACCTTC
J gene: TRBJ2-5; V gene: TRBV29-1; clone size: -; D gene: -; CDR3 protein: CSVPGPLGETQYF; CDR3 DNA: TGCAGCGTCCCGGGTCCTCTGGGAGAGACCCAGTACTTC
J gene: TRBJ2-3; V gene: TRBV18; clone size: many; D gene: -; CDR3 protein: CASSPTSWDTQYF; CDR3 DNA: TGTGCCAGCTCACCGACAAGCTGGGATACGCAGTATTTT
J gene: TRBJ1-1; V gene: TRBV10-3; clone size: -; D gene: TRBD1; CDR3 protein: CAISTGTGDTEAFF; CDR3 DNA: TGTGCCATCAGCACCGGGACAGGGGACACTGAAGCTTTCTTT
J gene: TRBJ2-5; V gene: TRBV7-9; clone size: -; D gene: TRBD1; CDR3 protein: CASSPGTGGETQYF; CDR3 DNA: TGTGCCAGCAGCCCCGGGACAGGGGGTGAGACCCAGTACTTC
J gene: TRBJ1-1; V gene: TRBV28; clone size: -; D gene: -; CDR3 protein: CASSYWTEAFF; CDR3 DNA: TGTGCCAGCAGTTATTGGACTGAAGCTTTCTTT
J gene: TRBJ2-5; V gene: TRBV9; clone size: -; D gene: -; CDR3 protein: CASTAALGETQYF; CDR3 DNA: TGTGCCAGCACCGCAGCCCTGGGTGAGACCCAGTACTTC
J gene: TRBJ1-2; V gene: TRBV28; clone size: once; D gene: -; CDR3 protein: CASRPTGIQGGYTF; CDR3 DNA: TGTGCCAGCAGACCCACAGGGATTCAGGGAGGCTACACCTTC
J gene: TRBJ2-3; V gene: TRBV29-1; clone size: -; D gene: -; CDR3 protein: CSVGSLLAADTQYF; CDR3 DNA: TGCAGCGTTGGTTCTTTGCTGGCCGCAGATACGCAGTATTTT